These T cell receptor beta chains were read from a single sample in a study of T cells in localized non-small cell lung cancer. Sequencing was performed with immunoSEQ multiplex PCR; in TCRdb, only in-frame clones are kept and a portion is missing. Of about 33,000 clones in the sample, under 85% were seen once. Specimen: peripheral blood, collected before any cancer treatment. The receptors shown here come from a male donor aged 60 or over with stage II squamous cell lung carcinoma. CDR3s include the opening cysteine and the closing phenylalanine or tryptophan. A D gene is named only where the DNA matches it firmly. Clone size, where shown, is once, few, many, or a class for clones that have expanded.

TGCAGCGTTGCTAAGGTAGCGGGGCCCGGGGAGCTGTTTTTT,CSVAKVAGPGELFF,TRBV29-1,14,NA,TRBJ2-2,TRBD2
TGTGCCAGCAGCAGCGGGATCGGAGGGCGGGAGGGCCGAAATGAGCAGTTCTTC,CASSSGIGGREGRNEQFF,TRBV21-1,18,NA,TRBJ2-1,NA
TGTGCCAGCTCACCCGGTGGGTCTCAGAATACGCAGTATTTT,CASSPGGSQNTQYF,TRBV18,14,NA,TRBJ2-3,NA
TGTGCCAGCAGCAAAAAGTTTGCCGAGACAGGAACTCAGCCCCAGCATTTT,CASSKKFAETGTQPQHF,TRBV21-1,17,NA,TRBJ1-5,NA
TGTGCCTGGAGTGTAGTAGGACACTCGCAGTTCTTC,CAWSVVGHSQFF,TRBV30,12,few,TRBJ2-1,NA
TGTGCCAGCAGCTCAGAGGGCTTCAACGCTGAGACCCAGTACTTC,CASSSEGFNAETQYF,TRBV9,15,NA,TRBJ2-5,NA
TGCGCCAGCAGCTTGAGCGGGAGGGGCTACAATGAGCAGTTCTTC,CASSLSGRGYNEQFF,TRBV5-1,15,NA,TRBJ2-1,TRBD2
TGTGCCAGCAGTTACTCGCAGGGTGGGGGCGATCAGCCCCAGCATTTT,CASSYSQGGGDQPQHF,TRBV6-5,16,NA,TRBJ1-5,NA
TGTGCCAGTAGTCCGAGACAGGGGTATAACACTGAAGCTTTCTTT,CASSPRQGYNTEAFF,TRBV19,15,few,TRBJ1-1,TRBD1
TGTGCCAGCAGCTTATCCGGGGGGGTCAACCTTGGCAATGAGCAGTTCTTC,CASSLSGGVNLGNEQFF,TRBV7-3,17,NA,TRBJ2-1,TRBD2
TGTGCCAGCCGACTCAGCTACAGGGGGCGAAATGAAAAACTGTTTTTT,CASRLSYRGRNEKLFF,TRBV11-2,16,few,TRBJ1-4,TRBD1
TGCGCCAGCAGCATCCGGGACGCCAATGAGCAGTTCTTC,CASSIRDANEQFF,TRBV5-1,13,NA,TRBJ2-1,NA
TGTGCCATCCTCTCGGACAGGAGGACCACCTACGAGCAGTACTTC,CAILSDRRTTYEQYF,TRBV2,15,NA,TRBJ2-7,TRBD1
TGCGCCAGCAGCTTGGCCGGGACAGGGACCTACGAGCAGTACTTC,CASSLAGTGTYEQYF,TRBV5-1,15,NA,TRBJ2-7,TRBD1
TGTGCCAGCAGCTTGAAGGGGGCGACAGATACGCAGTATTTT,CASSLKGATDTQYF,TRBV5-4,14,few,TRBJ2-3,TRBD1
TGCGCCAGCACCAACAGTGATACCTACGAGCAGTATTTC,CASTNSDTYEQYF,TRBV10-1,13,NA,TRBJ2-7,NA
TGTGCCAGCAGCTTAGGGACCCCGGACACCGGGGAGCTGTTTTTT,CASSLGTPDTGELFF,TRBV5-5,15,few,TRBJ2-2,NA
TGTGCCAGCAGCTCGAAACCGGGACTAGCTAACAATGAGCAGTTCTTC,CASSSKPGLANNEQFF,TRBV7-9,16,NA,TRBJ2-1,TRBD2
TGTGCCAGCAGCAGTGGGACTAGCGGGAGGAAAAATGAGCAGTTCTTC,CASSSGTSGRKNEQFF,TRBV21-1,16,many,TRBJ2-1,NA
TGCGCCAGCGGCAGGGGGCAGTACGAGCAGTACTTC,CASGRGQYEQYF,TRBV5-1,12,NA,TRBJ2-7,TRBD1
TGTGCCAGCAGTGAATCTCCTCCTAATGAGCAGTTCTTC,CASSESPPNEQFF,TRBV25-1,13,NA,TRBJ2-1,NA
TGTGCCAGCAACCTACGAAGTCAGGACACTGAAGCTTTCTTT,CASNLRSQDTEAFF,TRBV7-3,14,NA,TRBJ1-1,NA
TGTGCCAGCAGCCGCCGGGACAGGTTTAACACTGAAGCTTTCTTT,CASSRRDRFNTEAFF,TRBV7-9,15,NA,TRBJ1-1,TRBD1
TGTGCCAGCAGACAGCCGAGCTCTGGGGCCAACGTCCTGACTTTC,CASRQPSSGANVLTF,TRBV27,15,NA,TRBJ2-6,NA
TGTGCCAGCAGTTTCATACGCCCACTGAACACTGAAGCTTTCTTT,CASSFIRPLNTEAFF,TRBV6-5,15,NA,TRBJ1-1,NA
TGTGCCAGCAGCCAAAGCGGCAACTCCTACGAGCAGTACTTC,CASSQSGNSYEQYF,TRBV16,14,NA,TRBJ2-7,NA
TGTGCCACCAGCAGAGATAGGCGGGACCGCAGAGCCTACGAGCAGTACTTC,CATSRDRRDRRAYEQYF,TRBV15,17,NA,TRBJ2-7,NA
TGTGCCAGCAGTTACTCCTCCGGTCAGGTGGGCTACACCTTC,CASSYSSGQVGYTF,TRBV6-5,14,NA,TRBJ1-2,NA
TGTGCCAGCAGTACGGGACAGGGGGCGGTCAACGAGCAGTACTTC,CASSTGQGAVNEQYF,TRBV27,15,NA,TRBJ2-7,TRBD1
TGCGCCAGCAGCCAACATCTAGCGGGGAACACCGGGGAGCTGTTTTTT,CASSQHLAGNTGELFF,TRBV4-3,16,once,TRBJ2-2,TRBD2
TGTGCCAGCAGTTTTAGGGGACAAAACACCGGGGAGCTGTTTTTT,CASSFRGQNTGELFF,TRBV27,15,once,TRBJ2-2,NA
TGTGCCAGCGGGGACTACAATGAGCAGTTCTTC,CASGDYNEQFF,TRBV7-2,11,NA,TRBJ2-1,NA
TGTGCCAGTAGTGCGGACAGTGCTTGGCGGCCCCAGCATTTT,CASSADSAWRPQHF,TRBV19,14,once,TRBJ1-5,NA